These 28 T cell receptor beta chains were sequenced from one sample in a study of T cell responses to AZD1222 COVID-19 vaccine. Method: immunoSEQ multiplex PCR; TCRdb's copy keeps in-frame clones and lacks some. Of 45,000 or so clones in the sample, more than 80% were seen once. The sequencing used peripheral blood, collected on day 0 of AZD1222 vaccination. The source is an adult in good health.

The J gene is TRBJ2-7, the V gene TRBV19; D may match TRBD1 or TRBD2 (5 bases each). Germline assignment: CDR1 LNHDA and CDR2 SQIVND (reference sequence). V shed 5 bases and J shed 3 bases, with 11 bases lying between them. The CDR3 spans 13 residues. The CDR3: CASSWGISYEQYF. The CDR3 coding sequence is TGTGCCAGTAGTTGGGGGATCAGCTACGAGCAGTACTTC.

The chain employs TRBV7-2 and TRBJ2-5, with 7 nucleotides matching TRBD2. There are 11 residues in the CDR3. CDR1 is SGHTA and CDR2 is FQGNSA in the germline V gene. J was trimmed by 9 bases and V by 5 bases; bases with no gene match: 3. Written as DNA, the CDR3 is TGTGCCAGCAGCACTGGGGGGGCCCAGTACTTC. It translates to CASSTGGAQYF. The variable domain in full, completed from reference TRBV7-2 and TRBJ2-5, reads GAGVSQSPSNKVTEKGKDVELRCDPISGHTALYWYRQSLGQGLEFLIYFQGNSAPDKSGLPSDRFSAERTGGSVSTLTIQRTQQEDSAVYLCASSTGGAQYFGPGTRLLVL.

The CDR3 DNA sequence: TGCGCCAGCAGACAGGGGGCCGGGGAGCTGTTTTTT. This encodes CASRQGAGELFF. The chain carries TRBV5-1 and TRBJ2-2; TRBD1 matches at 8 bases. CDR3 size: 12 residues. Germline CDR1 SGHRS, CDR2 YFSETQ. The J segment lost 6 bases and the V segment lost 5 bases, leaving 0 bases of the junction unmatched.

The chain combines TRBV6-5 with TRBJ1-4, with D perhaps TRBD1 (5 bases). The CDR3 has 14 amino acids. V was trimmed by 7 bases and J by 8 bases, leaving 17 bases between them. CDR1 is MNHEY and CDR2 is SVGAGI in the germline V gene. Written as DNA, the CDR3 is TGTGCCAGCACCACGGGCGGGGAGGGGGAAAAACTGTTTTTT. Amino acid sequence: CASTTGGEGEKLFF.

This sequence joins TRBV11-2 and TRBJ1-2; no clear D. This CDR3 is 13 amino acids long. Germline V gene data show CDR1 as SGHAT and CDR2 as FQNNGV. Trimming left V 3 bases short and J 8 bases short, with 13 bases between. CDR3 region: CASSFGESAGYTF. CDR3 sequence (DNA): TGTGCCAGCAGCTTCGGGGAATCGGCAGGCTACACCTTC.

The chain is built from TRBV7-8 and TRBJ2-7; no clear D gene. V lost 1 base to trimming and J lost 3 bases, with 10 bases between them. In germline, CDR1 is SGHVS, CDR2 FQNEAQ. CDR3 length equals 14 residues. DNA for the CDR3: TGTGCCAGCAGCTTAGGTCTCAGAAACTACGAGCAGTACTTC. This sequence encodes CASSLGLRNYEQYF.

This clone was found once. The chain couples TRBV19 to TRBJ1-1; maybe TRBD1 (6 bases). Germline lookup yields CDR1 LNHDA and CDR2 SQIVND (reference sequence). Trimming took off 1 base at V and 8 bases at J, with 26 bases between the two ends. The CDR3 loop spans 18 amino acids. CDR3 amino acids: CASSIGIGGSRGRREAFF. In DNA form, the CDR3 reads TGTGCCAGTAGTATAGGAATAGGTGGGAGCAGGGGACGGCGAGAAGCTTTCTTT.

V usage is TRBV30 and J usage is TRBJ1-1; TRBD1 might be the D (5 bases). Germline CDR1 is GTSNPN and CDR2 is SVGIG (reference sequence). The CDR3 totals 11 residues. Trimming took off 0 bases at V and 10 bases at J, with 9 bases between the two ends. CDR3 DNA sequence: TGTGCCTGGAGTGTCGGGGCTAGAGCTTTCTTT. Protein sequence: CAWSVGARAFF.

The genes are TRBV9 and TRBJ1-5; D gene uncertain. V lost 0 bases and J 3 bases, leaving 10 bases between the germline ends. The germline gives CDR1 SGDLS, CDR2 YYNGEE. This CDR3 has 15 amino acids. The CDR3 reads CASSVDGSYNQPQHF. The CDR3 DNA sequence: TGTGCCAGCAGCGTAGATGGGAGTTACAATCAGCCCCAGCATTTT. Full variable domain (outside the CDR3, taken from reference TRBV9 and TRBJ1-5): DSGVTQTPKHLITATGQRVTLRCSPRSGDLSVYWYQQSLDQGLQFLIQYYNGEERAKGNILERFSAQQFPDLHSELNLSSLELGDSALYFCASSVDGSYNQPQHFGDGTRLSIL.

This clone was detected a few times. V gene TRBV28 combines with J gene TRBJ1-5; D gene unclear. This CDR3 spans 15 amino acids. Trimming took 3 bases from V and 4 from J, leaving 13 bases between them. Germline CDR1 MDHEN, CDR2 SYDVKM. The CDR3: CASSFTLGLNQPQHF. CDR3 nucleotide sequence: TGTGCCAGCAGTTTCACCCTGGGCTTAAATCAGCCCCAGCATTTT.

The chain links TRBV19 to TRBJ1-2; tentatively, D is TRBD1 (6 bases). Trimming cost V 4 bases and J 4 bases, with 10 bases left between them. In germline, CDR1 is LNHDA, CDR2 SQIVND (reference sequence). This CDR3 has 13 amino acids. CDR3 loop: CASSTRGSYGYTF. CDR3 sequence (DNA): TGTGCCAGTAGTACAAGGGGGAGCTATGGCTACACCTTC.

The CDR3 is CASRKRVGKRNWYQETQYF. CDR3 bases: TGTGCCAGCAGGAAGCGGGTGGGGAAGAGAAACTGGTACCAAGAGACCCAGTACTTC. The chain is built from TRBV28 and TRBJ2-5; perhaps TRBD2 as D (6 bases). This CDR3 comprises 19 residues. CDR1 is MDHEN and CDR2 is SYDVKM in the germline V gene. Trimming pared 6 bases from V and 0 bases from J, leaving 26 bases between.

This clone was found once. V gene TRBV28 combines with J gene TRBJ2-6; 7 positions agree with TRBD1. The CDR3 consists of 15 residues. CDR1 and CDR2 (germline): MDHEN, SYDVKM. Losses at the gene ends were 4 bases for V and 0 bases for J; bases not matched to a gene: 0. The CDR3 sequence: CASSYRGSGANVLTF. The CDR3 DNA reads TGTGCCAGCAGTTACAGGGGCTCTGGGGCCAACGTCCTGACTTTC.

This chain connects TRBV6-6 to TRBJ1-1, with a weak D call TRBD1 (5 bases). The V gene's germline CDR1 is MNHNY and CDR2 SVGAGI (reference sequence). Trimming pared 8 bases from V and 1 base from J, leaving 8 bases between. This CDR3 is 12 amino acids long. CDR3 protein: CASRTGNTEAFF. CDR3 DNA sequence: TGTGCCAGCCGTACAGGGAACACTGAAGCTTTCTTT.

The CDR3 here is CASSGSPGPYNEQFF. CDR3 DNA sequence: TGTGCCAGCAGCGGGTCCCCGGGTCCTTACAATGAGCAGTTCTTC. The rearrangement links TRBV6-5 to TRBJ2-1; D not certain. V lost 6 bases to trimming and J lost 4 bases, with 16 bases between them. This CDR3 spans 15 amino acids. CDR1 and CDR2 from the germline V gene are MNHEY and SVGAGI.

This clone was observed a handful of times. The chain combines TRBV10-3 with TRBJ1-3; possibly TRBD1 for D (5 bases). This CDR3 region has 14 residues. CDR1 is ENHRY and CDR2 is SYGVKD in the germline V gene. Trimming removed 2 bases from V and 0 bases from J, with 5 bases in between. The CDR3, as DNA: TGTGCCATCAGTGAGGGGGCCTCTGGAAACACCATATATTTT. Translation gives CAISEGASGNTIYF.

The chain recombines TRBV7-9 with TRBJ1-2; TRBD1 might be the D (5 bases). The CDR3 has 14 residues. The V gene lost 5 bases and the J gene lost 2 bases, with 12 bases spanning the gap. Germline V gives CDR1 SEHNR, CDR2 FQNEAQ (reference sequence). CDR3 in amino acids: CASSATGPNYGYTF. The CDR3 region has the DNA TGTGCCAGCAGCGCCACAGGCCCCAACTATGGCTACACCTTC.

This clone has more than one count but fewer than ten. The chain is built from TRBV30 and TRBJ1-2; perhaps TRBD1 as D (5 bases). Trimming took off 0 bases at V and 5 bases at J, with 19 bases between the two ends. CDR3 length: 16 residues. Per the germline V gene, CDR1 is GTSNPN and CDR2 is SVGIG (reference sequence). CDR3 in amino acids: CAWSVARGGNFYGYTF. As DNA, the CDR3 is TGTGCCTGGAGTGTGGCAAGGGGCGGGAATTTTTATGGCTACACCTTC.

The chain uses TRBV10-2 and TRBJ1-4; 10 positions match TRBD1. This CDR3 has 14 residues. V was pared by 6 bases and J by 8 bases, with 6 bases of the junction left unmatched. Germline loops: CDR1 WSHSY, CDR2 SAAADI. The CDR3 region has the DNA TGCGCCAGCAGAACCGGGACAGGGGCCGAAAAACTGTTTTTT. Its protein product is CASRTGTGAEKLFF.

A word on this clone: The same CDR3 also results from other DNA sequences found in this sample. The chain joins TRBV4-3 to TRBJ2-3; D gene uncertain. CDR3 length: 15 residues. Germline V gives CDR1 LGHNA, CDR2 YSLEER. V was shortened by 0 bases and J by 2 bases, with 9 bases between the two germline ends. The DNA of the CDR3 is TGCGCCAGCAGCCAAGATGGCGGTAACACAGATACGCAGTATTTT. This codes for CASSQDGGNTDTQYF.

The chain joins TRBV9 to TRBJ2-2, with D possibly matching TRBD1 (5 bases). Germline CDR1 SGDLS, CDR2 YYNGEE. Trimming took 0 bases from V and 0 from J, leaving 15 bases between them. This CDR3 is 18 amino acids long. CDR3 nucleotides: TGTGCCAGCAGCGTAGTTGGAAGGGGTCGGACGAACACCGGGGAGCTGTTTTTT. Its translation is CASSVVGRGRTNTGELFF.

V gene TRBV7-3 combines with J gene TRBJ1-1; D is uncertain. The CDR3 consists of 13 residues. V gave up 3 bases and J gave up 2 bases, with 7 bases separating them. Per the germline V gene, CDR1 is SGHTA and CDR2 is FQGTGA. The CDR3 is CASSFNSNTEAFF. CDR3 nucleotide sequence: TGTGCCAGCAGCTTTAACAGTAACACTGAAGCTTTCTTT.

The V gene is TRBV12-3 or TRBV12-4, the J gene TRBJ2-1, with no clear D. This CDR3 comprises 12 residues. V lost 1 base and J lost 4, with 2 bases in between. The CDR3 DNA reads TGTGCCAGCAGTTTAGATTACAATGAGCAGTTCTTC. Its protein is CASSLDYNEQFF.

The gene calls are TRBV6-5 and TRBJ1-5, with D perhaps matching TRBD1 (6 bases). The CDR3 totals 14 residues. The ends were cut back, 6 bases at V and 0 bases at J, with 9 bases in the middle. Germline V CDR1 and CDR2: MNHEY, SVGAGI. The CDR3 loop is CASSGQYSNQPQHF. Written as DNA, the CDR3 is TGTGCCAGCAGCGGACAGTATAGCAATCAGCCCCAGCATTTT.

The chain is built from TRBV5-1 and TRBJ2-2; 7 nucleotides line up with TRBD2. The CDR3 loop spans 15 amino acids. Trimming took 4 bases from V and 4 from J; bases not matched to a gene: 7. CDR1 is SGHRS, CDR2 YFSETQ, per germline. The CDR3 DNA is TGCGCCAGCAGCCGGGAGGCTCAAAGCACCGGGGAGCTGTTTTTT. Protein product: CASSREAQSTGELFF.

The chain uses TRBV28 and TRBJ2-7, with TRBD2 as a possible D gene (7 bases). Between the trimmed V and J ends, which lost 2 bases and 3 bases, there was a span of 11 bases. The CDR3 runs 14 residues. Germline V gene sequence: CDR1 MDHEN, CDR2 SYDVKM. CDR3 bases: TGTGCCAGCAGTTTAGGGGGGGCGCTCTACGAGCAGTACTTC. This gives the protein CASSLGGALYEQYF.

This chain joins TRBV28 and TRBJ1-3; 8 bases agree with TRBD1. Germline values: CDR1 MDHEN, CDR2 SYDVKM. The J segment lost 1 base and the V segment lost 6 bases, leaving 14 bases of the junction unmatched. The CDR3 runs 18 residues. DNA of the CDR3: TGTGCCAGCAGCCCCGGAGGGCCAGGGGGCGCTTCTGGAAACACCATATATTTT. The encoded protein is CASSPGGPGGASGNTIYF.

The gene calls are TRBV2 and TRBJ2-7; D ambiguous. Germline-derived CDR1 and CDR2 are SNHLY and FYNNEI. V was pared by 5 bases and J by 2 bases, with 10 bases between. CDR3 size: 13 residues. In nucleotides, the CDR3 is TGTGCCAGCAGTTCCGACGGCACCTACGAGCAGTACTTC. Amino acid sequence: CASSSDGTYEQYF.